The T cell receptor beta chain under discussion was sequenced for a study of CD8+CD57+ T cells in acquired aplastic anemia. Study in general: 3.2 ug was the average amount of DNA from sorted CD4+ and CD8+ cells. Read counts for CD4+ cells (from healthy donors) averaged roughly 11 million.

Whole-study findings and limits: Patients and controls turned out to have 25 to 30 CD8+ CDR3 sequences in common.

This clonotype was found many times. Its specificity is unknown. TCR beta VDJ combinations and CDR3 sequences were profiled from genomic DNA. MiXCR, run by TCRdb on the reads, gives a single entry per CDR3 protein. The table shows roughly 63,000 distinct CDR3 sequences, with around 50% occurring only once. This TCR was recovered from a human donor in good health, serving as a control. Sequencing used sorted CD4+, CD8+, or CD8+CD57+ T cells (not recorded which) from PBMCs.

This CDR3 is CASSLSTGTEHNEQFF. In nucleotides, the CDR3 is TGTGCCAGCAGCTTATCAACCGGGACAGAGCACAATGAGCAGTTCTTC. This chain uses TRBV7-3 with TRBJ2-1; 7 bases are shared with TRBD1. Germline V gene sequence: CDR1 SGHTA, CDR2 FQGTGA. The length of the CDR3 is 16 residues. The junction had 9 bases not matched to a gene; V was cut back by 2 bases and J by 5 bases.